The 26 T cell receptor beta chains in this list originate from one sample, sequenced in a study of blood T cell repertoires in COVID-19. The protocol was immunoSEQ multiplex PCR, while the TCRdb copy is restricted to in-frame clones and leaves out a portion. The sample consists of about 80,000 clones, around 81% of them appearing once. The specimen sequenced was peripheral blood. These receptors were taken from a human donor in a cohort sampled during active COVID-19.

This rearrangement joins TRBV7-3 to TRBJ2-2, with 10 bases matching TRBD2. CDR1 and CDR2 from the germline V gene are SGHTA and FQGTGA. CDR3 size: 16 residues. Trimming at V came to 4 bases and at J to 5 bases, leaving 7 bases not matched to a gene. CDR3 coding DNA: TGTGCCAGCAGCTATACTAGCGGGGTCGGGACCGGGGAGCTGTTTTTT. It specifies CASSYTSGVGTGELFF.

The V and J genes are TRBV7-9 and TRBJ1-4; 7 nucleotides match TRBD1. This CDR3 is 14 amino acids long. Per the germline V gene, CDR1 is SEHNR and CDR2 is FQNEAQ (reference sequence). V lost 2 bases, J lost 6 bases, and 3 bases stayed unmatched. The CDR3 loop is CASSLHQGDEKLFF. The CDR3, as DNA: TGTGCCAGCAGCTTACACCAGGGGGATGAAAAACTGTTTTTT.

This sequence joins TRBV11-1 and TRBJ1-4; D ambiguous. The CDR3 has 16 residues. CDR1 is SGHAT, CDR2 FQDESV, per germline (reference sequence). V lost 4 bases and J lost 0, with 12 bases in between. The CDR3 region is CASSSRTGTTNEKLFF. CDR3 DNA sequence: TGTGCCAGCAGCTCTAGGACCGGGACAACTAATGAAAAACTGTTTTTT.

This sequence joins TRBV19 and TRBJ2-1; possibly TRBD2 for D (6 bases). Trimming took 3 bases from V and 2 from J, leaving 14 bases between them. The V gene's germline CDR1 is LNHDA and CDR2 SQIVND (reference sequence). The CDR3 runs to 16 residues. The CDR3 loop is CASSIGGGATYNEQFF. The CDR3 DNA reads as TGTGCCAGTAGTATTGGGGGAGGAGCCACCTACAATGAGCAGTTCTTC.

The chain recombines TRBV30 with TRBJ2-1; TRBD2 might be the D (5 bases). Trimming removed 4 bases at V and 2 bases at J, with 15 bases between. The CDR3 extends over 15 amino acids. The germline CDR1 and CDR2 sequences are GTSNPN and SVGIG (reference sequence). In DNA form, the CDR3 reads TGTGCCTGGAATATAGTGAGCGGCCCCTACAATGAGCAGTTCTTC. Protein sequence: CAWNIVSGPYNEQFF.

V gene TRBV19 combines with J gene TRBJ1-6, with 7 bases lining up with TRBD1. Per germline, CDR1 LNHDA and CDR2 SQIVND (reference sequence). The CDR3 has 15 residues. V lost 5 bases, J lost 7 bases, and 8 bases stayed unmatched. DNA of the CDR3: TGTGCCAGTAGTTACCGGGACAGTTCCAATTCACCCCTCCACTTT. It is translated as CASSYRDSSNSPLHF.

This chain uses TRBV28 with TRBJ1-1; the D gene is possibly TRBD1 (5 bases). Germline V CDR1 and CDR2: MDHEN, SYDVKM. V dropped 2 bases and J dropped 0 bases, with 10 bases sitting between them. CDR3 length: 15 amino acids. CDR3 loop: CASSLGGLMNTEAFF. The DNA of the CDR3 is TGTGCCAGCAGTTTAGGGGGACTCATGAACACTGAAGCTTTCTTT.

This CDR3 is CASSPIPGTDTQYF. As DNA, the CDR3 is TGTGCCAGCTCTCCTATCCCCGGCACAGATACGCAGTATTTT. This chain joins TRBV18 and TRBJ2-3; no clear D. Germline lookup yields CDR1 KGHSH and CDR2 LQKENI. V was cut by 6 bases and J by 1 base, with 11 bases left in between. CDR3 length equals 14 residues.

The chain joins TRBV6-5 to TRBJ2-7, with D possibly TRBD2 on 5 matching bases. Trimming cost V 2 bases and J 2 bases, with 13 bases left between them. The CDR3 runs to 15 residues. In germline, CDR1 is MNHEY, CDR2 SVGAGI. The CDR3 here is CASSYADSGTYEQYF. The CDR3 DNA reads TGTGCCAGCAGTTACGCGGACTCCGGAACCTACGAGCAGTACTTC.

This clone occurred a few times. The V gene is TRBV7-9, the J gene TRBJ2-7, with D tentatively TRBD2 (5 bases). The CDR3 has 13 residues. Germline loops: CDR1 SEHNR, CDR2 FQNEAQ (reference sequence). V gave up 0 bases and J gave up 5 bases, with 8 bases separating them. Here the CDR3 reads CASSLALAHEQYF. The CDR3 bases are TGTGCCAGCAGCTTAGCGCTAGCCCACGAGCAGTACTTC.

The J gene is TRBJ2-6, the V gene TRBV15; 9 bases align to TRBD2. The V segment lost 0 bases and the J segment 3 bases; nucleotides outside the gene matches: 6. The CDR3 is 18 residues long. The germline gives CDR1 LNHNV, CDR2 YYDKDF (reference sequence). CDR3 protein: CATSRDMAGGNGANVLTF. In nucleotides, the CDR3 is TGTGCCACCAGCAGAGATATGGCGGGAGGGAATGGGGCCAACGTCCTGACTTTC. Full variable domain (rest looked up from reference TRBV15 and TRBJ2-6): DAMVIQNPRYQVTQFGKPVTLSCSQTLNHNVMYWYQQKSSQAPKLLFHYYDKDFNNEADTPDNFQSRRPNTSFCFLDIRSPGLGDTAMYLCATSRDMAGGNGANVLTFGAGSRLTVL.

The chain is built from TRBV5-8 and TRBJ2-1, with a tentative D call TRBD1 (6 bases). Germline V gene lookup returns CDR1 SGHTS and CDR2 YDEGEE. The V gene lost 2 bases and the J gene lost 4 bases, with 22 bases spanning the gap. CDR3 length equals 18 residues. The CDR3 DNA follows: TGTGCCAGCAGCTTCACAGGGTTAGTGGTGTACGCATACAATGAGCAGTTCTTC. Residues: CASSFTGLVVYAYNEQFF.

CDR3 DNA sequence: TGTGCCAGCAGGAAGACTAGCGGGGGGAACAATGAGCAGTTCTTC. Protein product: CASRKTSGGNNEQFF. The chain links TRBV2 to TRBJ2-1; 13 bases align to TRBD2. The CDR3 covers 15 residues. V dropped 6 bases and J dropped 5; count of bases not matched to a gene: 4. Germline V CDR1 and CDR2: SNHLY, FYNNEI.

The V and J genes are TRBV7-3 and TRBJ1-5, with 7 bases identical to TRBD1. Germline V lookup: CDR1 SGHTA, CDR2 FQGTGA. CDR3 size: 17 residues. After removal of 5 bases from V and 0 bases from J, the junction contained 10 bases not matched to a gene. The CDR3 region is CASSPGTAHYSNQPQHF. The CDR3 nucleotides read TGTGCCAGCAGCCCCGGGACAGCCCACTATAGCAATCAGCCCCAGCATTTT.

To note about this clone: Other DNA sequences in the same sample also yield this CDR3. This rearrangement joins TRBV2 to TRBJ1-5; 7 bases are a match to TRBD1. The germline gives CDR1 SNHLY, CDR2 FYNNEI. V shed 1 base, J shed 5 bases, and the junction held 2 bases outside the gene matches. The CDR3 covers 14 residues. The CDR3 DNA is TGTGCCAGCAGTGAAGGCAGGGGGGATCAGCCCCAGCATTTT. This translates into CASSEGRGDQPQHF. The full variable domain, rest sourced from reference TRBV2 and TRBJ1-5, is EPEVTQTPSHQVTQMGQEVILRCVPISNHLYFYWYRQILGQKVEFLVSFYNNEISEKSEIFDDQFSVERPDGSNFTLKIRSTKLEDSAMYFCASSEGRGDQPQHFGDGTRLSIL.

CDR3 protein: CASGGQELEAFF. The CDR3 bases are TGTGCCAGTGGTGGACAGGAACTTGAAGCTTTCTTT. The chain couples TRBV19 to TRBJ1-1; 7 bases map to TRBD1. Germline V gene data show CDR1 as LNHDA and CDR2 as SQIVND (reference sequence). V trimming: 8 bases; J trimming: 7 bases; junction bases outside the gene matches: 7. The CDR3 is 12 residues long.

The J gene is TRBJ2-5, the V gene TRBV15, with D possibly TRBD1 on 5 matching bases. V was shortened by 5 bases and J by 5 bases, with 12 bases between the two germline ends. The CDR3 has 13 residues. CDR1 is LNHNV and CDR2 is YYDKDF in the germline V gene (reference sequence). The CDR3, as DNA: TGTGCCACCAGCCACACCGCAGGGGAGACCCAGTACTTC. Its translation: CATSHTAGETQYF. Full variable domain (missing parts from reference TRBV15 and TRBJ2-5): DAMVIQNPRYQVTQFGKPVTLSCSQTLNHNVMYWYQQKSSQAPKLLFHYYDKDFNNEADTPDNFQSRRPNTSFCFLDIRSPGLGDTAMYLCATSHTAGETQYFGPGTRLLVL.

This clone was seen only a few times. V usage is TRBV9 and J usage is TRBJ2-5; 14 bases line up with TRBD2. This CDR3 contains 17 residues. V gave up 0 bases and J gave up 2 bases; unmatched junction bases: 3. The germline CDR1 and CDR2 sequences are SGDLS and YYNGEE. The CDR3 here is CASSVGLAGGNQETQYF. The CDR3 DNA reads TGTGCCAGCAGCGTAGGACTAGCGGGAGGGAATCAAGAGACCCAGTACTTC.

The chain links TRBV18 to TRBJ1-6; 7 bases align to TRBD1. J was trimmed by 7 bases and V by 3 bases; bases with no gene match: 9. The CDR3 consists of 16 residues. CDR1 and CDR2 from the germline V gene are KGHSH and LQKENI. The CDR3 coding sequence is TGTGCCAGCTCACCCGCCACAGGGGCTGTCAATTCACCCCTCCACTTT. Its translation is CASSPATGAVNSPLHF.

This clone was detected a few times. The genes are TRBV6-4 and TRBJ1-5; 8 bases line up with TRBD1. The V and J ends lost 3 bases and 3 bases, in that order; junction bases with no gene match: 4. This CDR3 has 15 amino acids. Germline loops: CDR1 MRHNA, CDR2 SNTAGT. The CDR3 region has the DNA TGTGCCAGCAGTGAGACAGGGGAGCCCAATCAGCCCCAGCATTTT. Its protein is CASSETGEPNQPQHF.

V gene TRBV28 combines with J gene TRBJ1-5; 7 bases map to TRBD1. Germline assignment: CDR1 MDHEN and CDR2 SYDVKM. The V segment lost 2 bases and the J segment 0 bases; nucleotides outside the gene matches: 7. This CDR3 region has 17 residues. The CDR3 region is CASSLDGTAYSNQPQHF. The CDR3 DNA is TGTGCCAGCAGTTTAGATGGGACAGCATATAGCAATCAGCCCCAGCATTTT.

The CDR3 bases are TGTGCCACCAGCAGAGATGAGCGGGGGTACCAAGAGACCCAGTACTTC. It specifies CATSRDERGYQETQYF. J is TRBJ2-5 and V is TRBV15; the match to TRBD2 covers 8 bases. The CDR3 is made up of 16 amino acids. CDR1 LNHNV and CDR2 YYDKDF come from the germline V gene (reference sequence). V lost 0 bases, J lost 0 bases, and 3 bases stayed unmatched.

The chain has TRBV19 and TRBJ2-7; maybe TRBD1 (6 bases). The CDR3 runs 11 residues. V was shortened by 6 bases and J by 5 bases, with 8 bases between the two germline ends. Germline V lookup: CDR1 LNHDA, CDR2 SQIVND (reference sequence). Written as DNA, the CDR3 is TGTGCCAGTAGGACAGGCGACGAGCAGTACTTC. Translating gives CASRTGDEQYF.

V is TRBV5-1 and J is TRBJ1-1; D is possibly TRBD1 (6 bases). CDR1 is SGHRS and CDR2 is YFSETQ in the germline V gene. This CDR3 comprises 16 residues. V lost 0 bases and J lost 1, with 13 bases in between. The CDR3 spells CASSLVYRGQNTEAFF. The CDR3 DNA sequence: TGCGCCAGCAGCTTGGTTTACCGGGGACAGAACACTGAAGCTTTCTTT.

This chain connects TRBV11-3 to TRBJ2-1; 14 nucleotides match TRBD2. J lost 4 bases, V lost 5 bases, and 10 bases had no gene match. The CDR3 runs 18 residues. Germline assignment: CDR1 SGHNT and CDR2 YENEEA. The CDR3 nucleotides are TGTGCCAGCAGCCGCCTCTCCGGACTAGCGGGAGGTTACAATGAGCAGTTCTTC. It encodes CASSRLSGLAGGYNEQFF.

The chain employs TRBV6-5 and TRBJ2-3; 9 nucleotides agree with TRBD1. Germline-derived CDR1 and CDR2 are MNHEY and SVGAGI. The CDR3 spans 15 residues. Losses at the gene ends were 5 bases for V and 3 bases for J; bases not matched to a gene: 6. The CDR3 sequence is CASSPRTGVTDTQYF. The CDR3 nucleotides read TGTGCCAGCAGTCCCCGGACAGGGGTAACAGATACGCAGTATTTT.